This TCR beta chain emerged from a study of beta chain features in type 1 diabetes. In the case of this clone: Its matching antigen is unknown.

The study, taken as a whole, reports: Patients with type 1 diabetes showed fewer VDJ junction insertions and more deletions.

The V end was cut by 0 bases, the J end by 0 bases, with 9 bases between. Germline V lookup: CDR1 SGHVS, CDR2 FQNEAQ. The CDR3 is 16 residues long. Expressed TCRB transcripts were sequenced, since all the RNA that had been isolated was reverse transcribed. This table comes from immunoSEQ multiplex PCR, and its TCRdb copy is limited to in-frame clones, with some not included. The sample has approximately 100,000 clones, 40% seen once; the top ten hold 0.065%. Heparinised blood was drawn once per donor, averaging roughly 0.11 L. The sequence came from a young woman in good health. The sequencing sample was made of stem cell memory CD4+ T cells from blood. The gene calls are TRBV7-8 and TRBJ2-1, with D possibly TRBD2 on 5 matching bases. The CDR3 here is CASSLAGRSSYNEQFF. CDR3 coding DNA: TGTGCCAGCAGCTTAGCAGGGAGAAGCTCCTACAATGAGCAGTTCTTC. The whole variable domain, filled in from reference TRBV7-8 and TRBJ2-1, reads GAGVSQSPRYKVAKRGQDVALRCDPISGHVSLFWYQQALGQGPEFLTYFQNEAQLDKSGLPSDRFFAERPEGSVSTLKIQRTQQEDSAVYLCASSLAGRSSYNEQFFGPGTRLTVL.